These 9 T cell receptor beta chains were all obtained from the same sample, sequenced in a study of cytomegalovirus exposure and HLA in healthy donors. This PCR relied on a set of 60 Vbeta primers and 13 Jbeta primers. Generated by immunoSEQ multiplex PCR, the TCRdb table keeps only in-frame clones and is missing some. The sample yields some 150,000 clones, roughly 80% seen once. The material sequenced was PBMCs. The receptors stem from a man aged 25 to 40 in good health and CMV-seropositive.

V gene TRBV7-3 combines with J gene TRBJ2-4, with D tentatively TRBD2 (6 bases). The CDR3 is 17 residues long. Trimming removed 5 bases from V and 1 base from J, with 18 bases in between. Per germline, CDR1 SGHTA and CDR2 FQGTGA. The CDR3 reads CASSPNGRDRAKNIQYF. The CDR3 nucleotides read TGTGCCAGCAGCCCTAATGGGCGGGACCGGGCCAAAAACATTCAGTACTTC.

The chain combines TRBV19 with TRBJ2-5, with 7 bases aligning to TRBD2. J gave up 1 base and V 4 bases, and 6 bases lay outside the gene matches. The CDR3 runs to 15 residues. The germline V gene encodes CDR1 LNHDA and CDR2 SQIVND (reference sequence). CDR3 loop: CASSREGRIQETQYF. CDR3 coding DNA: TGTGCCAGTAGTAGGGAGGGGCGGATCCAAGAGACCCAGTACTTC.

The chain employs TRBV6-1 and TRBJ2-7; TRBD2 aligns across 13 bases. CDR1 is MNHNS, CDR2 SASEGT, per germline. CDR3 length equals 14 residues. Trimming cost V 6 bases and J 6 bases; bases outside gene matches: 5. The CDR3 reads CASRRLAGGSEQYF. The CDR3 DNA is TGTGCCAGCAGAAGACTAGCGGGAGGATCCGAGCAGTACTTC.

The chain uses TRBV10-3 and TRBJ2-3; TRBD1 matches at 10 bases. The CDR3 spans 12 residues. V lost 10 bases, J lost 3 bases, and 1 base stayed unmatched. The germline V gene encodes CDR1 ENHRY and CDR2 SYGVKD. Here the CDR3 reads CATGQGTDTQYF. For the CDR3, the DNA is TGTGCCACGGGACAGGGGACAGATACGCAGTATTTT.

The chain is built from TRBV6-1 and TRBJ1-5, with D uncertain. Germline loops: CDR1 MNHNS, CDR2 SASEGT. V gave up 1 base and J gave up 7 bases, with 14 bases separating them. The CDR3 spans 15 residues. The DNA for the CDR3 is TGTGCCAGCAGTGAAGACCCAAGCGGTTTGCAGCCCCAGCATTTT. Its protein product is CASSEDPSGLQPQHF.

This CDR3 reads CASSLERDLYYGYTF. DNA for the CDR3: TGTGCCAGCAGCTTGGAACGCGATCTGTACTATGGCTACACCTTC. The rearrangement uses TRBV5-4 and TRBJ1-2; D is ambiguous. Germline CDR1 reads SGHNT; CDR2 reads YYREEE (reference sequence). V was trimmed by 0 bases and J by 3 bases, leaving 12 bases between them. The CDR3 totals 15 residues.

The CDR3 coding sequence is TGCAGCGTTGAAGGGCCTTCGGGGGGAGCGGCATATGGCTACACCTTC. It codes for CSVEGPSGGAAYGYTF. This sequence joins TRBV29-1 and TRBJ1-2, with D tentatively TRBD1 (5 bases). CDR1 and CDR2 (germline): SQVTM, ANQGSEA. V lost 1 base and J lost 5, with 20 bases in between. This CDR3 region has 16 residues.

The V and J genes are TRBV21-1 and TRBJ1-4; no check of the table's D call, TRBD1, against the DNA was made. TRBV21-1 constitutes a pseudogene. This CDR3 has 16 residues. CDR3 protein: CASSKDRGATNEKLFF. DNA of the CDR3: TGTGCCAGCAGCAAAGACAGGGGTGCAACTAATGAAAAACTGTTTTTT.

The chain employs TRBV18 and TRBJ2-7; D is undetermined. V was clipped by 0 bases and J by 1 base, with 7 bases between them. Germline CDR1 is KGHSH and CDR2 is LQKENI. The CDR3 consists of 14 residues. The CDR3 reads CASSPPSRSYEQYF. CDR3 coding DNA: TGTGCCAGCTCACCACCGTCCAGATCCTACGAGCAGTACTTC.